These 10 T cell receptor beta chains were sequenced from one sample in a study of cytomegalovirus exposure and HLA in healthy donors. Produced via immunoSEQ multiplex PCR; TCRdb's table is partial and in-frame only. Of tens of thousands of clones listed, roughly 96% were seen once; the top ten hold around 2.2%. Material for sequencing was PBMCs. These receptors all stem from a man aged 18 to 29 in good health and CMV-seronegative.

The rearrangement links TRBV7-9 to TRBJ2-7, with TRBD1 as a possible D gene (6 bases). The CDR3 is made up of 16 amino acids. V shed 5 bases and J shed 3 bases, with 20 bases lying between them. Germline CDR1 SEHNR, CDR2 FQNEAQ (reference sequence). The CDR3 region has the DNA TGTGCCAGCAGCGCTGGCACAGGGATCCCTAACTACGAGCAGTACTTC. It specifies CASSAGTGIPNYEQYF.

The gene calls are TRBV19 and TRBJ1-1; 9 bases are a match to TRBD1. V shed 7 bases and J 4 bases; nucleotides not matched to a gene: 7. In germline, CDR1 is LNHDA, CDR2 SQIVND (reference sequence). CDR3 size: 14 residues. The CDR3 nucleotides read TGTGCCAGTACCTGGGACAGGGAGGGCACTGAAGCTTTCTTT. This sequence encodes CASTWDREGTEAFF. Full variable domain (missing parts from reference TRBV19 and TRBJ1-1): DGGITQSPKYLFRKEGQNVTLSCEQNLNHDAMYWYRQDPGQGLRLIYYSQIVNDFQKGDIAEGYSVSREKKESFPLTVTSAQKNPTAFYLCASTWDREGTEAFFGQGTRLTVV.

This chain joins TRBV19 and TRBJ1-1; D unresolved. Per germline, CDR1 LNHDA and CDR2 SQIVND (reference sequence). This CDR3 region has 17 residues. Trimming left V 7 bases short and J 4 bases short, with 25 bases between. The CDR3 DNA follows: TGTGCCAGTACGGCTCTCCCAGGTCCTCGTCGGGGCACTGAAGCTTTCTTT. Translation: CASTALPGPRRGTEAFF.

V and J are TRBV5-1 and TRBJ2-3, with D maybe TRBD1 (5 bases). CDR1 and CDR2 (germline): SGHRS, YFSETQ. V was clipped by 2 bases and J by 4 bases, with 8 bases between them. CDR3 size: 13 residues. DNA for the CDR3: TGCGCCAGCAGCTTTCAAGGGGCAGATACGCAGTATTTT. Amino acid sequence: CASSFQGADTQYF. Filled out from reference TRBV5-1 and TRBJ2-3, the complete variable domain reads KAGVTQTPRYLIKTRGQQVTLSCSPISGHRSVSWYQQTPGQGLQFLFEYFSETQRNKGNFPGRFSGRQFSNSRSEMNVSTLELGDSALYLCASSFQGADTQYFGPGTRLTVL.

This clone was picked up one time. V usage is TRBV6-5 and J usage is TRBJ1-1; 9 bases agree with TRBD1. The germline V gene encodes CDR1 MNHEY and CDR2 SVGAGI. This CDR3 has 14 amino acids. The junction had 13 bases not matched to a gene; V was cut back by 7 bases and J by 10 bases. CDR3 nucleotides: TGTGCCAGCACGTCGCCGGGACAGGGAAGGGGAGCTTTCTTT. This codes for CASTSPGQGRGAFF.

The DNA of the CDR3 is TGTGCCAGCAGTGGATCCGGGACAGGAGGCTATGGCTACACCTTC. This encodes CASSGSGTGGYGYTF. This sequence joins TRBV6-1 and TRBJ1-2; 8 nucleotides align to TRBD1. This CDR3 contains 15 residues. Trimming at V came to 4 bases and at J to 4 bases, leaving 8 bases not matched to a gene. CDR1 is MNHNS and CDR2 is SASEGT in the germline V gene.

The V gene is TRBV30, the J gene TRBJ1-5, with a possible D match to TRBD1 (6 bases). V lost 2 bases, J lost 10 bases, and 18 bases lay in between. The CDR3 is 14 residues long. Germline CDR1 and CDR2: GTSNPN and SVGIG (reference sequence). CDR3: CAWSWNRASEPQHF. The CDR3 DNA is TGTGCCTGGAGTTGGAACAGGGCCTCTGAACCCCAGCATTTT.

Here the CDR3 DNA reads TGTGCCAGCATTACAGGGGCCCTCTCTGGGGCCAACGTCCTGACTTTC. Amino acids: CASITGALSGANVLTF. The chain uses TRBV7-9 and TRBJ2-6, with 7 bases lining up with TRBD1. Trimming at V came to 7 bases and at J to 0 bases, leaving 6 bases not matched to a gene. In germline, CDR1 is SEHNR, CDR2 FQNEAQ (reference sequence). There are 16 residues in the CDR3.

This chain joins TRBV5-8 and TRBJ1-5; 7 positions agree with TRBD1. Germline CDR1 reads SGHTS; CDR2 reads YDEGEE. The CDR3 length is 16 residues. V lost 0 bases, J lost 0 bases, and 3 bases stayed unmatched. The CDR3 protein is CASSLGDSYSNQPQHF. As DNA, the CDR3 is TGTGCCAGCAGCTTGGGGGACAGCTATAGCAATCAGCCCCAGCATTTT.

The chain is built from TRBV11-1 and TRBJ2-7; D not certain. CDR1 is SGHAT, CDR2 FQDESV, per germline (reference sequence). Trimming cost V 5 bases and J 2 bases, with 16 bases left between them. CDR3 length: 15 residues. CDR3 residues: CASSHGYLKPYEQYF. The CDR3 DNA is TGTGCCAGCAGCCACGGGTACCTGAAGCCCTACGAGCAGTACTTC. The whole variable domain, filled in from reference TRBV11-1 and TRBJ2-7, reads EAEVAQSPRYKITEKSQAVAFWCDPISGHATLYWYRQILGQGPELLVQFQDESVVDDSQLPKDRFSAERLKGVDSTLKIQPAELGDSAMYLCASSHGYLKPYEQYFGPGTRLTVT.